This T cell receptor beta chain was documented in a study of cytomegalovirus exposure and HLA in healthy donors. Overall study context: The roughly 130 validation repertoires were reported in a later analysis to have been generated on the same platform as the roughly 630 first-cohort repertoires.

The germline CDR1 and CDR2 sequences are SGHRS and YFSETQ. Trimming removed 0 bases from V and 0 bases from J, with 8 bases in between. The CDR3 extends over 15 amino acids. The approximately 120-subject validation cohort, separate from the approximately 660-subject first cohort, included the donors. Sequencing used immunoSEQ multiplex PCR; TCRdb keeps in-frame clones, though not all of them. The table shows 110,000 to 150,000 clones, with about 91% occurring only once. This clone is a singleton in its sample. V gene TRBV5-1 combines with J gene TRBJ2-3; D is perhaps TRBD1 (5 bases). The receptor was derived from a woman aged 18-29 years in good health and CMV-seropositive. Sequenced material: PBMCs. As DNA, the CDR3 is TGCGCCAGCAGCTTGGAGGGGCCTAGCACAGATACGCAGTATTTT. Translating it yields CASSLEGPSTDTQYF.